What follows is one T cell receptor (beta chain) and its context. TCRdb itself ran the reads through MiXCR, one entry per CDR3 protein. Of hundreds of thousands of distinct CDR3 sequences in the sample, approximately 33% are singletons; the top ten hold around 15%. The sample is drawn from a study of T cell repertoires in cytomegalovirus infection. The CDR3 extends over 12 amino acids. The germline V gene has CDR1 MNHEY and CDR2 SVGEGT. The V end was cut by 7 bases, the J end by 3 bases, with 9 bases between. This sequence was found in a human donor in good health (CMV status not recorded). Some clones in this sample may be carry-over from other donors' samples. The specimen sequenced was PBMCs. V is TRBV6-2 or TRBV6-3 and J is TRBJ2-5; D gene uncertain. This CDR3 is CASTTQKETQYF. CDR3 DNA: TGTGCCAGCACGACTCAAAAAGAGACCCAGTACTTC.